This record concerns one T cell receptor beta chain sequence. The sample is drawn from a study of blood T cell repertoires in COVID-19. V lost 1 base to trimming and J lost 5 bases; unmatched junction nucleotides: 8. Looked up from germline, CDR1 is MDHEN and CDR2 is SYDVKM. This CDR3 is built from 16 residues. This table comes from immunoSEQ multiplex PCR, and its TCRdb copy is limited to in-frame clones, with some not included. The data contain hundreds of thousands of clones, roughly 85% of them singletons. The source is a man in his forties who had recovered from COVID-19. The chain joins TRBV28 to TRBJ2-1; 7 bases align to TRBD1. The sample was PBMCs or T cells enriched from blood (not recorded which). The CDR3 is CASSLSGTVINNEQFF. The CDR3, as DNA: TGTGCCAGCAGTTTATCCGGGACAGTAATTAACAATGAGCAGTTCTTC. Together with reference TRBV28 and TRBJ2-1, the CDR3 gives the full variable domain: DVKVTQSSRYLVKRTGEKVFLECVQDMDHENMFWYRQDPGLGLRLIYFSYDVKMKEKGDIPEGYSVSREKKERFSLILESASTNQTSMYLCASSLSGTVINNEQFFGPGTRLTVL.